Listed here are 3 T cell receptor beta chains from one sample, sequenced in a study of CD8 T cells in Susac syndrome. After extraction with the RNeasy kit, roughly 0.45 to 1 ug of the RNA was reverse transcribed using random hexamers. Each CDR3 protein gets one entry after TCRdb re-called the immunoSEQ multiplex PCR reads with MiXCR. Among tens of thousands of distinct CDR3 sequences listed, about 96% were seen once. Source material: CD8+ T cells from PBMCs. These receptors were obtained from a human donor with Susac syndrome.

Regarding this clonotype: Because it lacks the conserved phenylalanine or tryptophan at the end, this CDR3 is likely a read error. No DNA is shown, since the ends of the CDR3 on it are uncertain; the CDR3 is the one TCRdb lists. CDR3 residues: CSARDKEGMAL. V is TRBV20-1 and J is TRBJ1-6. Germline lookup yields CDR1 DFQATT and CDR2 SNEGSKA (reference sequence). The CDR3 length is 11 residues, termini included.

J is TRBJ1-2 and V is TRBV6-5; TRBD1 is a possible D gene (6 bases). Germline lookup yields CDR1 MNHEY and CDR2 SVGAGI. Trimming left V 1 base short and J 4 bases short, with 13 bases between. The CDR3 loop spans 15 amino acids. The CDR3 loop is CASSYFGQSSYGYTF. The CDR3 bases are TGTGCCAGCAGTTACTTCGGACAGTCATCCTATGGCTACACCTTC.

This CDR3 is CASSVGQGMETQYF. The CDR3 nucleotides are TGTGCCAGCAGTGTCGGACAGGGGATGGAGACCCAGTACTTC. The rearrangement uses TRBV6-5 and TRBJ2-5; 9 bases are a match to TRBD1. CDR3 length: 14 residues. CDR1 and CDR2 from the germline V gene are MNHEY and SVGAGI. The junction had 6 bases not matched to a gene; V was cut back by 5 bases and J by 5 bases.